This TCR beta chain was identified during a study of T cell repertoires in cytomegalovirus infection. TCRdb passed the reads through MiXCR, listing each CDR3 protein once. The sample lists approximately 170,000 distinct CDR3 sequences; over 15% were seen once. The CDR3 is 11 amino acids. Trimming pared 7 bases from V and 6 bases from J, leaving 8 bases between. The sequence came from a human donor in good health (CMV status not recorded). Some clones in this sample may be carry-over from other donors' samples. V gene TRBV12-3 or TRBV12-4 combines with J gene TRBJ2-3; D is uncertain. Sequences were obtained from CD8+ T cells from PBMCs. Here the CDR3 reads CASTEGDTQYF. The CDR3 DNA is TGTGCCAGCACCGAAGGGGATACGCAGTATTTT.